This T cell receptor (beta chain) came from a study of shared clonotypes between healthy human individuals. V shed 6 bases, J shed 5 bases, and the junction held 9 bases outside the gene matches. Germline assignment: CDR1 MNHEY and CDR2 SMNVEV (reference sequence). This CDR3 contains 14 residues. TCRdb's copy holds only in-frame clones and misses some; the assay was immunoSEQ multiplex PCR. The profile covers about 2.1 million clones, with roughly 95% appearing a single time and about 1.7% taken by the ten largest. Terminally differentiated effector memory CD45RA+ cells were excluded by CCR7 positive selection of CD45RO-negative cells. Each donor was a Caucasian adult residing in Nashville, Tennessee.

Sequenced sample: naive CD8+ T cells from PBMCs. The J gene is TRBJ1-1, the V gene TRBV27, with 7 bases identical to TRBD1. The receptor comes from a man younger than 35 in good health. Some clones in this sample may be carry-over from other donors' samples. The chain's CDR3 is CASSSQGVGTEAFF. DNA of the CDR3: TGTGCCAGCAGCAGTCAGGGGGTTGGGACTGAAGCTTTCTTT.